This TCR beta chain originates from a study of T cell responses to AZD1222 COVID-19 vaccine. In germline, CDR1 is LNHDA, CDR2 SQIVND (reference sequence). The CDR3 sequence is 15 residues long. V lost 5 bases and J 0 bases, leaving 13 bases between the germline ends. The protocol was immunoSEQ multiplex PCR, while the TCRdb copy is restricted to in-frame clones and leaves out a portion. The sample includes approximately 99,000 clones, roughly nine tenths of them seen just once. Pooled samples include second doses given at about 4 or 12 weeks. The sample in question was peripheral blood, obtained 28 days after the second AZD1222 dose. The clonotype originates from an adult who received the AZD1222 COVID-19 vaccine. The gene calls are TRBV19 and TRBJ1-1, with D maybe TRBD1 (6 bases). CDR3 in DNA: TGTGCCAGTAGTTCAACGGACAGTATGAACACTGAAGCTTTCTTT. Amino acids: CASSSTDSMNTEAFF. Complete variable domain (other parts from reference TRBV19 and TRBJ1-1): DGGITQSPKYLFRKEGQNVTLSCEQNLNHDAMYWYRQDPGQGLRLIYYSQIVNDFQKGDIAEGYSVSREKKESFPLTVTSAQKNPTAFYLCASSSTDSMNTEAFFGQGTRLTVV.